Below are 26 T cell receptor beta chains sequenced from a single sample in a study of blood T cells in healthy people across ages. A J-beta primer mix and a sample-barcoded 5' primer were used in a second PCR of about 7 to 12 cycles. A single record per CDR3 protein comes from TCRdb applying MiXCR to the 5' RACE reads. This table holds roughly 500,000 distinct CDR3 sequences, approximately 25% found once. The material sequenced was blood. The receptors originated from a woman aged 70-85 years in good health.

The chain couples TRBV7-9 to TRBJ2-7, with D maybe TRBD2 (5 bases). This CDR3 contains 13 residues. Germline CDR1 reads SEHNR; CDR2 reads FQNEAQ (reference sequence). V was clipped by 1 base and J by 7 bases, with 11 bases between them. CDR3 DNA sequence: TGTGCCAGCAGCTTAGACTTACCGGGGGAGCAGTACTTC. This gives the protein CASSLDLPGEQYF. Using reference TRBV7-9 and TRBJ2-7 for the parts outside the CDR3, the full variable domain is DTGVSQNPRHKITKRGQNVTFRCDPISEHNRLYWYRQTLGQGPEFLTYFQNEAQLEKSRLLSDRFSAERPKGSFSTLEIQRTEQGDSAMYLCASSLDLPGEQYFGPGTRLTVT.

V is TRBV6-6 and J is TRBJ2-3; D unresolved. The germline CDR1 and CDR2 sequences are MNHNY and SVGAGI (reference sequence). V shed 7 bases and J shed 2 bases, with 13 bases lying between them. This CDR3 region has 14 residues. CDR3 DNA: TGTGCCAGCACCCAAGGGCTAATCACAGATACGCAGTATTTT. This encodes CASTQGLITDTQYF.

The rearrangement joins TRBV6-4 to TRBJ1-1, with 9 bases fitting TRBD1. J was trimmed by 4 bases and V by 2 bases; bases with no gene match: 5. This CDR3 is 15 amino acids long. Germline CDR1 reads MRHNA; CDR2 reads SNTAGT. DNA for the CDR3: TGTGCCAGCAGTGACCCGTCGGACAGGGGCACTGAAGCTTTCTTT. Its protein product is CASSDPSDRGTEAFF.

At least ten counts were recorded for this clonotype. This rearrangement joins TRBV7-2 to TRBJ2-1; 9 bases map to TRBD2. Germline V gene lookup returns CDR1 SGHTA and CDR2 FQGNSA. V shed 3 bases, J shed 4 bases, and the junction held 4 bases outside the gene matches. This CDR3 is built from 15 residues. The CDR3 sequence: CASSFGGGGYNEQFF. CDR3 nucleotides: TGTGCCAGCAGCTTCGGCGGGGGGGGATACAATGAGCAGTTCTTC.

This clonotype was recorded at least ten times. This chain uses TRBV3-1 with TRBJ2-4, with 14 bases aligning to TRBD2. CDR3 size: 21 residues. Germline-derived CDR1 and CDR2 are LGHDT and YNNKEL (reference sequence). The ends lost 0 bases at V and 0 bases at J; junction bases unmatched: 10. CDR3 region: CASSQDYYGTSGGLAKNIQYF. The CDR3 nucleotides are TGTGCCAGCAGCCAAGATTATTATGGGACTAGCGGGGGACTAGCCAAAAACATTCAGTACTTC.

This clonotype was observed a handful of times. V gene TRBV20-1 combines with J gene TRBJ2-5, with D possibly being TRBD2 (5 bases). The end of the DNA aligns better with TRBJ2-1, so the J call may be wrong. This CDR3 has 12 amino acids. The germline gives CDR1 DFQATT, CDR2 SNEGSKA (reference sequence). The CDR3 DNA is TGCAGTGCTAGTCAGACTACTGGTGAGCAGTTCTTC. Its protein is CSASQTTGEQFF.

This chain joins TRBV4-2 and TRBJ1-2, with D possibly matching TRBD1 (5 bases). Germline CDR1 is LGHNA and CDR2 is YNFKEQ. The CDR3 loop spans 13 amino acids. V gave up 4 bases and J gave up 8 bases, with 14 bases separating them. The CDR3 region has the DNA TGTGCCAGCAGCCCCCTCAGGGTGGGGGGCTACACCTTC. Encoded protein: CASSPLRVGGYTF.

This sequence joins TRBV20-1 and TRBJ1-2; maybe TRBD1 (6 bases). Trimming pared 3 bases from V and 4 bases from J, leaving 12 bases between. The CDR3 length is 13 residues. Germline V gene data show CDR1 as DFQATT and CDR2 as SNEGSKA (reference sequence). The CDR3, as DNA: TGCAGTGCTAGGCATGAACAGGGCTATGGCTACACCTTC. Residues: CSARHEQGYGYTF.

This clonotype was detected a few times. This rearrangement joins TRBV5-1 to TRBJ2-2; D uncertain. The CDR3 extends over 15 amino acids. V gave up 1 base and J gave up 3 bases, with 10 bases separating them. Per the germline V gene, CDR1 is SGHRS and CDR2 is YFSETQ. CDR3 in amino acids: CASSLMDVDTGELFF. Here the CDR3 DNA reads TGCGCCAGCAGCTTGATGGACGTGGACACCGGGGAGCTGTTTTTT.

The chain has TRBV5-1 and TRBJ2-1; 9 bases line up with TRBD1. Losses at the gene ends were 0 bases for V and 4 bases for J; bases not matched to a gene: 5. The germline V gene has CDR1 SGHRS and CDR2 YFSETQ. The CDR3 extends over 16 amino acids. The CDR3 loop is CASSLEGTGRYNEQFF. As DNA, the CDR3 is TGCGCCAGCAGCTTGGAAGGGACAGGGAGATACAATGAGCAGTTCTTC.

V usage is TRBV7-2 and J usage is TRBJ1-3, with unresolved D. V lost 5 bases to trimming and J lost 3 bases, with 11 bases between them. Germline CDR1 SGHTA, CDR2 FQGNSA. The CDR3 totals 14 residues. CDR3 sequence: CASSLEDLGNTIYF. CDR3 nucleotide sequence: TGTGCCAGCAGCCTCGAGGACCTTGGAAACACCATATATTTT.

The chain joins TRBV27 to TRBJ1-3, with a tentative D call TRBD1 (5 bases). The CDR3 has 15 residues. Trimming took 5 bases from V and 4 from J, leaving 15 bases between them. The germline gives CDR1 MNHEY, CDR2 SMNVEV (reference sequence). This chain's CDR3 is CASSPQRGVGNTIYF. The CDR3 DNA sequence: TGTGCCAGCAGTCCCCAACGGGGGGTGGGAAACACCATATATTTT.

The chain links TRBV18 to TRBJ2-1; no firm D call. The DNA matches TRBJ2-7 better at its end, which makes the J call doubtful. The germline gives CDR1 KGHSH, CDR2 LQKENI. The CDR3 has 14 amino acids. Here the CDR3 DNA reads TGTGCCAGCTCACCGGCGTCCAGGACCTACGAGCAGTACTTC. As protein: CASSPASRTYEQYF.

This sequence joins TRBV6-2 or TRBV6-3 and TRBJ1-6, with 8 bases aligning to TRBD1. The CDR3 has 15 amino acids. V was clipped by 6 bases and J by 5 bases; unmatched bases: 6. The V gene's germline CDR1 is MNHEY and CDR2 SVGEGT. The CDR3 loop is CASRPTGGNNSPLHF. The CDR3 DNA reads as TGTGCCAGCAGACCAACAGGGGGTAATAATTCACCCCTCCACTTT.

The sample holds a few counts of this clonotype. The chain recombines TRBV4-2 with TRBJ2-3, with 8 nucleotides matching TRBD2. Losses at the gene ends were 3 bases for V and 6 bases for J; bases not matched to a gene: 8. Germline V gene lookup returns CDR1 LGHNA and CDR2 YNFKEQ. This CDR3 has 15 residues. This chain's CDR3 is CASSQSSGGADTQYF. In DNA, the CDR3 is TGTGCCAGCAGCCAGAGTTCGGGGGGGGCCGATACGCAGTATTTT.

This sequence joins TRBV19 and TRBJ1-3; D not certain. CDR1 and CDR2 (germline): LNHDA, SQIVND (reference sequence). V was trimmed by 6 bases and J by 4 bases, leaving 7 bases between them. This CDR3 contains 12 residues. The CDR3 DNA follows: TGTGCCAGTAGGAGCAGGGGAAACACCATATATTTT. Its protein product is CASRSRGNTIYF.

This clonotype has only a few counts. V gene TRBV7-2 combines with J gene TRBJ2-3; 11 bases line up with TRBD2. Germline trimming cut 5 bases from V and 2 bases from J; bases unmatched to any gene: 6. CDR1 and CDR2 (germline): SGHTA, FQGNSA. CDR3 size: 16 residues. CDR3 loop: CASSPRLAGYTDTQYF. CDR3 sequence (DNA): TGTGCCAGCAGCCCCCGACTAGCGGGGTACACAGATACGCAGTATTTT. The whole variable domain, filled in from reference TRBV7-2 and TRBJ2-3, reads GAGVSQSPSNKVTEKGKDVELRCDPISGHTALYWYRQSLGQGLEFLIYFQGNSAPDKSGLPSDRFSAERTGGSVSTLTIQRTQQEDSAVYLCASSPRLAGYTDTQYFGPGTRLTVL.

CDR3 residues: CSAIEQGNYGYTF. The DNA of the CDR3 is TGCAGTGCTATCGAACAGGGGAACTATGGCTACACCTTC. V gene TRBV20-1 combines with J gene TRBJ1-2; 7 bases are shared with TRBD1. V lost 4 bases, J lost 2 bases, and 4 bases stayed unmatched. Germline CDR1 DFQATT, CDR2 SNEGSKA (reference sequence). This CDR3 has 13 residues.

This chain joins TRBV7-2 and TRBJ2-3; D unresolved. V lost 5 bases to trimming and J lost 2 bases, with 8 bases between them. The CDR3 spans 13 residues. Germline V gives CDR1 SGHTA, CDR2 FQGNSA. Written as DNA, the CDR3 is TGTGCCAGCAGCATTAGGATCACAGATACGCAGTATTTT. It is translated as CASSIRITDTQYF.

In this sample, this clonotype turned up a few times. The junction does not match germline at one end; this may be a read error. The chain uses TRBV20-1 and TRBJ1-2; D uncertain. The V gene's germline CDR1 is DFQATT and CDR2 SNEGSKA (reference sequence). CDR3 length: 9 residues. The CDR3 sequence: CSASWKDHF. As DNA, the CDR3 is TGCAGTGCGAGTTGGAAGGATCACTTC.

The CDR3 DNA reads TGTGCCAGCAGCAAAACTATACAGGGGTATGAGCAGTTCTTC. It translates to CASSKTIQGYEQFF. V and J are TRBV5-5 and TRBJ2-1; 7 nucleotides line up with TRBD1. Germline CDR1 and CDR2: SGHKS and YYEKEE (reference sequence). Unmatched junction bases numbered 9, after V lost 4 bases and J lost 8 bases. CDR3 size: 14 residues.

The rearrangement joins TRBV10-3 to TRBJ2-3; a possible D gene is TRBD1 (5 bases). V dropped 4 bases and J dropped 3 bases, with 11 bases sitting between them. This CDR3 region has 14 residues. Germline lookup yields CDR1 ENHRY and CDR2 SYGVKD. This chain's CDR3 is CAISAKGMTDTQYF. The CDR3 nucleotides read TGTGCCATCAGTGCTAAGGGGATGACAGATACGCAGTATTTT.

This clonotype was counted a few times. The chain carries TRBV6-1 and TRBJ2-1; TRBD1 might be the D (5 bases). With the DNA end fitting TRBJ2-7 better, the J assignment may be wrong. CDR1 and CDR2 (germline): MNHNS, SASEGT. This CDR3 contains 14 residues. The CDR3 sequence: CASSRSGRAYEQYF. CDR3 DNA: TGTGCCAGCAGCCGATCGGGCAGGGCTTATGAGCAGTACTTC.

Only a few counts were recorded for this clonotype. The CDR3: CSARRPSGGAYNEQFF. CDR3 nucleotide sequence: TGCAGTGCCCGAAGGCCTAGCGGGGGGGCGTACAATGAGCAGTTCTTC. The rearrangement joins TRBV20-1 to TRBJ2-5; 12 positions match TRBD2. The DNA end lines up better with TRBJ2-1; the J call may be wrong. Germline V gives CDR1 DFQATT, CDR2 SNEGSKA (reference sequence). The CDR3 covers 16 residues.

The sample holds a few counts of this clonotype. This rearrangement joins TRBV21-1 to TRBJ2-7; TRBD2 is taken as the D call from the table, unchecked against the DNA. TRBV21-1 is marked as a pseudogene. The CDR3 totals 17 residues. The CDR3, as DNA: TGTGCCAGCAGCAAATTCGGACGACCCTCCCTCTTCGACGAGCAGTACTTC. The encoded protein is CASSKFGRPSLFDEQYF.

This chain connects TRBV5-1 to TRBJ1-2; unclear D gene. Germline V CDR1 and CDR2: SGHRS, YFSETQ. The CDR3 extends over 16 amino acids. V was pared by 0 bases and J by 1 base, with 13 bases between. This CDR3 reads CASSLAPMEINYGYTF. CDR3 DNA sequence: TGCGCCAGCAGCTTGGCCCCTATGGAGATTAACTATGGCTACACCTTC.